A selection of T cell receptor beta chains follows, all from one sample in a study of blood T cell repertoires in COVID-19. Clones were read by immunoSEQ multiplex PCR, and TCRdb kept only the in-frame ones, dropping some. The table records 27,000 or so clones, 88% of them present only once. Sample: peripheral blood. Receptor source: a woman aged 50 to 60 with active COVID-19. Both conserved end residues are part of each CDR3. D genes are given only for firm matches. Clone size is not always given. Where it is, it says once, few, many or a class for expanded clones.

V,size,D,J,DNA,CDR3
TRBV3-1/TRBV3-2,few,NA,TRBJ2-7,TGTGCCAGCAGCTCCCTAGTAGGGGTCTCCTACGAGCAGTACTTC,CASSSLVGVSYEQYF
TRBV13,NA,TRBD2,TRBJ2-7,TGTGCCAGCAGCTTTTCCGGACTAGCGGGAGGCGAGCAGTACTTC,CASSFSGLAGGEQYF
TRBV6-4,once,NA,TRBJ2-5,TGTGCCAGCAGTGAATTTAGGACCCAGTACTTC,CASSEFRTQYF
TRBV6-6,NA,NA,TRBJ2-5,TGTGCCAGCAGTTACTCGATGGGGGCGGGGGAAGAGACCCAGTACTTC,CASSYSMGAGEETQYF
TRBV10-3,NA,NA,TRBJ1-6,TGTGCCATCAGTGAGACAGGAAATTCACCCCTCCACTTT,CAISETGNSPLHF
TRBV13,NA,NA,TRBJ2-7,TGTGCCAGCAGCTTTTCCAGGGCGGGGAACTCCTACGAGCAGTACTTC,CASSFSRAGNSYEQYF
TRBV28,NA,TRBD1,TRBJ2-7,TGTGCCAGCAGTTTGGACAGGGAAGTCTACGAGCAGTACTTC,CASSLDREVYEQYF
TRBV7-9,NA,NA,TRBJ2-7,TGTGCCAGCAGCCCCTTGGGGGCAGGGAGCGAGCAGTACTTC,CASSPLGAGSEQYF
TRBV30,NA,NA,TRBJ1-2,TGTGCCTGGAGTGAATTAGACAGATATGGTGATGGCTACACCTTC,CAWSELDRYGDGYTF
TRBV5-4,NA,TRBD1,TRBJ2-1,TGTGCCAGCAGCTTGGGAACGGGACAGCTAAACAATGAGCAGTTCTTC,CASSLGTGQLNNEQFF
TRBV5-6,once,TRBD2,TRBJ2-3,TGTGCCAGCAGCGGGGGACTATTCACAGATACGCAGTATTTT,CASSGGLFTDTQYF
TRBV21-1,NA,NA,TRBJ2-6,TGTGCCAGCAGCAAGGGGCCTTCCTACTCTGGGGCCAACGTCCTGACTTTC,CASSKGPSYSGANVLTF
TRBV5-1,NA,TRBD1,TRBJ1-6,TGCGCCAGCAGCCTCGTAACAGGGGTGGATTCACCCCTCCACTTT,CASSLVTGVDSPLHF
TRBV19,NA,NA,TRBJ2-7,TGTGCCAGTAATACGGACAAAGGAGCCTACGAGCAGTACTTC,CASNTDKGAYEQYF
TRBV15,NA,NA,TRBJ1-2,TGTGCCACCAGCAGTGAGCAGGGGTACGGCTACACCTTC,CATSSEQGYGYTF
TRBV30,once,NA,TRBJ1-1,TGTGCCTGGGTTGGGGCAGGGAACACTGAAGCTTTCTTT,CAWVGAGNTEAFF
TRBV28,few,NA,TRBJ1-1,TGTGCCAGCACCGCTCACGGGGGGCCGGGCCTTTTT,CASTAHGGPGLF
TRBV5-1,NA,TRBD1,TRBJ1-6,TGCGCCAGCAGCCCGACAGGGGGCTCACCCCTCCACTTT,CASSPTGGSPLHF
TRBV19,NA,NA,TRBJ1-2,TGTGCCAGTAGTCAGGGCCCCAACTATGGCTACACCTTC,CASSQGPNYGYTF
TRBV4-2,NA,TRBD2,TRBJ2-5,TGTGCCAGCAGCCAACATGCGGGACTAGCAACAGAGACCCAGTACTTC,CASSQHAGLATETQYF
TRBV12-3/TRBV12-4,NA,TRBD1,TRBJ1-2,TGTGCCAGCACCTCAGGGGGGCTTGGCTACACCTTC,CASTSGGLGYTF
TRBV28,once,TRBD1,TRBJ1-1,TGTGCCAGCAGATTAAAGACAGGGATCAACACTGAAGCTTTCTTT,CASRLKTGINTEAFF
TRBV11-2,NA,NA,TRBJ1-1,TGTGCCAGCAGCTTATATCAGGGGCTGGGCACTGAAGCTTTCTTT,CASSLYQGLGTEAFF
TRBV5-6,few,NA,TRBJ2-7,TGTGCCAGCAGCCGCTCCTACGAGCAGTACTTC,CASSRSYEQYF
TRBV2,NA,NA,TRBJ1-5,TGTGCCAGCAGTGATCGGCGGGGGCGGAATCAGCCCCAGCATTTT,CASSDRRGRNQPQHF
TRBV5-1,NA,TRBD1,TRBJ2-7,TGCGCCAGCGGTTCGACAGGGGGCTCCTACGAGCAGTACTTC,CASGSTGGSYEQYF
TRBV10-3,NA,NA,TRBJ2-2,TGTGCCATCAGTGGGCCCAACACCGGGGAGCTGTTTTTT,CAISGPNTGELFF
TRBV28,NA,NA,TRBJ2-7,TGTGCCAGCAGTTCGCACAGGCTTCACTACGAGCAGTACTTC,CASSSHRLHYEQYF
TRBV7-9,NA,NA,TRBJ1-4,TGTGCCAGCAGCTTAGTGAGGGAAAAACTGTTTTTT,CASSLVREKLFF
TRBV12-3/TRBV12-4,once,TRBD1,TRBJ1-1,TGTGCCAGCAGTTTAGGGACAGGGAGTAGAGCTTTCTTT,CASSLGTGSRAFF
TRBV27,NA,NA,TRBJ1-5,TGTGCCAGCAGTTTAATCGGGTTAGCTCAGCCCCAGCATTTT,CASSLIGLAQPQHF
TRBV6-1,NA,NA,TRBJ1-1,TGTGCCAGCAGTGAGGACTCCGGGGGCACTGAAGCTTTCTTT,CASSEDSGGTEAFF
TRBV25-1,NA,NA,TRBJ2-5,TGTGCCAGCAGTGGAAGGGGTTCGGGACTCCAAGAGACCCAGTACTTC,CASSGRGSGLQETQYF
TRBV2,NA,NA,TRBJ2-3,TGTGCCAGCAGTGAGTCGGAAGCAGTTTCCAGGGCGCAGTATTTT,CASSESEAVSRAQYF
TRBV3-1/TRBV3-2,NA,TRBD2,TRBJ2-1,TGTGCCAGCAGCCGCGGACTAGCGGGAATGGGGGATGAGCAGTTCTTC,CASSRGLAGMGDEQFF
TRBV10-3,NA,NA,TRBJ1-2,TGTGCCATCCGGGCGACTAATAGGGCCCCAGGCAACTATGGCTACACCTTC,CAIRATNRAPGNYGYTF
TRBV24-1,once,NA,TRBJ1-5,TGTGCCACCAGTGAAGACCGAGGTCAGCCCCAGCATTTT,CATSEDRGQPQHF
TRBV5-1,NA,NA,TRBJ2-3,TGCGCCAGCAGAAACGGACAGACTGATACGCAGTATTTT,CASRNGQTDTQYF
TRBV4-1,NA,NA,TRBJ2-1,TGCGCCAGCAGCGCATCAGGGGTTCGGTACAATGAGCAGTTCTTC,CASSASGVRYNEQFF
TRBV5-1,NA,TRBD2,TRBJ2-3,TGCGCCAGCAGCCCTCGGACTAGCGGAAATACGCAGTATTTT,CASSPRTSGNTQYF
TRBV28,NA,TRBD2,TRBJ2-1,TGTGCCAGCATTCCCGGGAGGGCCTCCTACAATGAGCAGTTCTTC,CASIPGRASYNEQFF
TRBV4-1,NA,TRBD1,TRBJ1-5,TGCGCCAGCAGCCATGACAGGGGAAGTCAGCCCCAGCATTTT,CASSHDRGSQPQHF
TRBV5-1,NA,NA,TRBJ1-5,TGCGCCAGCAGTGACGCGGGGGGGCCCCAGCATTTT,CASSDAGGPQHF
TRBV7-3,NA,NA,TRBJ2-3,TGTGCCAGCAGCTTAATAGGGGGGGGCACAGATACGCAGTATTTT,CASSLIGGGTDTQYF
TRBV24-1,NA,TRBD2,TRBJ2-7,TGTGCCACCAGTGATTCCGGGACTAGCGGTACGCTCTACGAGCAGTACTTC,CATSDSGTSGTLYEQYF